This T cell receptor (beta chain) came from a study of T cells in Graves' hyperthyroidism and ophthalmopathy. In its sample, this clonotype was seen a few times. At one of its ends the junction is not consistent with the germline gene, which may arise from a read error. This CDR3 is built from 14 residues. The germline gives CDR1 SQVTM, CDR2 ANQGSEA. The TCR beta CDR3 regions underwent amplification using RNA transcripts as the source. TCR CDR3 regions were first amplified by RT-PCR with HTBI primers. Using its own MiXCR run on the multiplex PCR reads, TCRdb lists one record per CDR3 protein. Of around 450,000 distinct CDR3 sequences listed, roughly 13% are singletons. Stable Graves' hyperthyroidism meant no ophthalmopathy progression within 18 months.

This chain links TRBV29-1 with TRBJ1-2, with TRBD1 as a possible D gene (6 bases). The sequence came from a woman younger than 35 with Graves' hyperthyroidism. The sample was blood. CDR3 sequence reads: CGVEDRGTMRGYTF. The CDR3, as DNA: TGCGGCGTTGAAGATAGGGGGACCATGCGTGGCTACACCTTC.